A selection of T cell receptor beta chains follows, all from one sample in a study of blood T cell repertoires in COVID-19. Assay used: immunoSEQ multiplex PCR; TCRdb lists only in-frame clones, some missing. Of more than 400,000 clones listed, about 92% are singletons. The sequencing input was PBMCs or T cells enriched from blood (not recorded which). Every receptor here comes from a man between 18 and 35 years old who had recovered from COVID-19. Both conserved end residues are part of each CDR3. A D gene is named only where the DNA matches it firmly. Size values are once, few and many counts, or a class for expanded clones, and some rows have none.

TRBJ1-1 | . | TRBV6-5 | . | CASTLSGKTEAFF | TGTGCCAGCACCTTAAGCGGAAAGACTGAAGCTTTCTTT
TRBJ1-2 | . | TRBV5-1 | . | CASSLGSRWRDYYGYTF | TGCGCCAGCAGCTTGGGGTCTCGCTGGCGGGACTACTATGGCTACACCTTC
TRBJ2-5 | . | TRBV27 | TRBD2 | CASSSGTSGILQYF | TGTGCCAGCAGTTCAGGGACTAGCGGTATCCTCCAGTACTTC
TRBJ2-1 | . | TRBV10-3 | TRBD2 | CAISGLGTSVSNEQFF | TGTGCCATCAGTGGACTCGGGACTAGCGTCTCCAATGAGCAGTTCTTC
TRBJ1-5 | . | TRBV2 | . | CASSESAEGKGDQPQHF | TGTGCCAGCAGTGAATCGGCCGAGGGAAAAGGCGATCAGCCCCAGCATTTT
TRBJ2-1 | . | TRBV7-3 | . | CASSLALFSEQFF | TGTGCCAGCAGCTTAGCGCTTTTTTCGGAGCAGTTCTTC
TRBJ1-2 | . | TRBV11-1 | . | CASSLNRDRNGYTF | TGTGCCAGCAGCTTAAATCGTGACAGGAACGGCTACACCTTC
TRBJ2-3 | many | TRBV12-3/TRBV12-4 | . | CAILVGGDTQYF | TGTGCCATCCTCGTCGGCGGGGACACGCAGTATTTT
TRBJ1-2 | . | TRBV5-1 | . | CASRRSRVESGYTF | TGCGCCAGCCGCCGGTCGCGTGTTGAGAGTGGCTACACCTTC
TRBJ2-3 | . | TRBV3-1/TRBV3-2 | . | CASSQHQSGVTDTQYF | TGTGCCAGCAGCCAACATCAATCAGGGGTTACAGATACGCAGTATTTT
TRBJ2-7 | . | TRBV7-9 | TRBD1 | CASTPLGYGTGSYEQYF | TGTGCCAGCACCCCCCTTGGGTACGGGACAGGGTCGTACGAGCAGTACTTC
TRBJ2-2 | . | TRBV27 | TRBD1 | CASSLSGQGAGVNTGELFF | TGTGCCAGCAGTTTATCCGGACAGGGGGCGGGCGTTAACACCGGGGAGCTGTTTTTT
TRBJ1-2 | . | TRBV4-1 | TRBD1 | CASTHTVSRDRMYGYTF | TGCGCCAGCACACACACAGTTTCCAGGGACAGGATGTATGGCTACACCTTC
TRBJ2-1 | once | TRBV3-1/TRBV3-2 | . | CASSAGIRGLNEQFF | TGTGCCAGCAGCGCCGGAATACGGGGGTTGAATGAGCAGTTCTTC
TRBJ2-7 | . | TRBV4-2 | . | CASSPRPGHSEGEQYF | TGTGCCAGCAGCCCCCGACCTGGACACAGCGAAGGGGAGCAGTACTTC
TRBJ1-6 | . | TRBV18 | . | CASSPEGTGPYNSPLHF | TGTGCCAGCTCACCAGAGGGAACAGGGCCATATAATTCACCCCTCCACTTT
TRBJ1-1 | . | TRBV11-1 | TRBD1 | CASSFGQGNTEAFF | TGTGCCAGCAGCTTTGGACAGGGGAACACTGAAGCTTTCTTT
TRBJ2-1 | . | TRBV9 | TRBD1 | CASSVSGQGDNEQFF | TGTGCCAGCAGCGTATCGGGACAGGGCGACAATGAGCAGTTCTTC
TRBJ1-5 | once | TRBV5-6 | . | CASSLFSRGNQPQHF | TGTGCCAGCAGCTTGTTTTCCAGGGGAAATCAGCCCCAGCATTTT
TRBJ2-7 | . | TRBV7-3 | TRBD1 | CASSLDRERSYEQYF | TGTGCCAGCAGCTTAGACAGGGAGCGTTCCTACGAGCAGTACTTC
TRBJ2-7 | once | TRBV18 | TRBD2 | CASSRLAGGVYEQYF | TGTGCCAGCTCAAGGCTAGCGGGAGGGGTCTACGAGCAGTACTTC
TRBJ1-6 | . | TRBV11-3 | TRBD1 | CASSLRAGGNSPLHF | TGTGCCAGCAGCTTAAGGGCAGGGGGAAATTCACCCCTCCACTTT
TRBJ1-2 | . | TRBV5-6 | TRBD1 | CASSLGTGRISYGYTF | TGTGCCAGCAGCTTGGGGACAGGGAGGATTTCATATGGCTACACCTTC
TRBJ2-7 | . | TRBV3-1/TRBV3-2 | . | CASSQNAGSSYEQYF | TGTGCCAGCAGCCAGAACGCGGGGTCATCCTACGAGCAGTACTTC
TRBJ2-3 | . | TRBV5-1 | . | CASSLPGSGVDTQYF | TGCGCCAGCAGCCTCCCCGGGAGCGGTGTAGATACGCAGTATTTT